The T cell receptor beta chain described here comes from a study of cytomegalovirus exposure and HLA in healthy donors. Unrecorded immune exposure was likely among donors, who were nominally healthy when sampled. The CDR3 is 16 residues long. PCR primers comprised 60 Vbeta and 13 Jbeta primers. Per the study methods: In a later analysis, around 11 million of 75 million to 85 million unique beta chains occurred in at least two donors. Repertoires were generated with immunoSEQ multiplex PCR, while TCRdb's copy carries only in-frame clones and drops some. That table supplies the V and J calls and clone size; D and trimming were determined from the DNA. The sample lists about 38,000 clones, nearly 70% occurring once. There are a few counts of this clone. Its antigen is currently unknown. The study, taken as a whole, reports: Several top significant clusters appeared, in a later analysis, to be linked to common viral pathogens. Cytomegalovirus-associated TCR beta chains were listed, numbering around 150.

V and J are TRBV21-1 and TRBJ2-4; the table names TRBD1, a call not compared with the DNA. TRBV21-1 is recorded as a pseudogene. Sample: PBMCs. The sequence derives from a man aged 25 to 40 in good health and CMV-seronegative. CDR3 nucleotide sequence: TGTGCCAGCAGCACCCGACAGGGGAAGGGAAAAAACATTCAGTACTTC. Translation gives CASSTRQGKGKNIQYF.